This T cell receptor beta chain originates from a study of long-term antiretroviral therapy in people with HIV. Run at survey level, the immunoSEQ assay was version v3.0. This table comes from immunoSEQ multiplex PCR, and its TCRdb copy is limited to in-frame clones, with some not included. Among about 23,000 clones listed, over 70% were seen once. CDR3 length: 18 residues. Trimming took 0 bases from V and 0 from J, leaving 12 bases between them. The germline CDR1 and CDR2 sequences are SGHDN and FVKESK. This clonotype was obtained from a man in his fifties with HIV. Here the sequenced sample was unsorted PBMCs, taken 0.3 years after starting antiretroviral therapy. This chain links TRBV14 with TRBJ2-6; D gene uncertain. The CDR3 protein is CASSQDMPARSGANVLTF. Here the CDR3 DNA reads TGTGCCAGCAGCCAAGATATGCCGGCCCGCTCTGGGGCCAACGTCCTGACTTTC.